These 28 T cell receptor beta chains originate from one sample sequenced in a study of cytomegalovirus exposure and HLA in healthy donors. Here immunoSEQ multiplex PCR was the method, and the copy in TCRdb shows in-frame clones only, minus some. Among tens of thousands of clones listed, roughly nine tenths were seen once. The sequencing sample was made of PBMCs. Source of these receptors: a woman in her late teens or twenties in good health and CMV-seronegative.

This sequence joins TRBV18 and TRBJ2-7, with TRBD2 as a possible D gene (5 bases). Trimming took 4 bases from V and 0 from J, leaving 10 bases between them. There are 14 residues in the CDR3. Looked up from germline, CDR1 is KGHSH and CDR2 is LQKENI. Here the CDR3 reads CASSLTGTSYEQYF. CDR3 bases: TGTGCCAGCTCACTTACGGGAACCTCCTACGAGCAGTACTTC.

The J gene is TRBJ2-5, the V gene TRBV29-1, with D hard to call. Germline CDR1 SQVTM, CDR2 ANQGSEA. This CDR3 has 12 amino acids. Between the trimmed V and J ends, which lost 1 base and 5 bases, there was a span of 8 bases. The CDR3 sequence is CSVEANRETQYF. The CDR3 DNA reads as TGCAGCGTTGAAGCAAATCGGGAGACCCAGTACTTC.

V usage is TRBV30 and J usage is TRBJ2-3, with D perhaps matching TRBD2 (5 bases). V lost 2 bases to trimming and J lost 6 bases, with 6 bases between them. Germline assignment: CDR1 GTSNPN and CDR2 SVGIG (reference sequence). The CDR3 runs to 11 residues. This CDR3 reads CAWSPGDTQYF. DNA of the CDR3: TGTGCCTGGAGTCCGGGGGATACGCAGTATTTT.

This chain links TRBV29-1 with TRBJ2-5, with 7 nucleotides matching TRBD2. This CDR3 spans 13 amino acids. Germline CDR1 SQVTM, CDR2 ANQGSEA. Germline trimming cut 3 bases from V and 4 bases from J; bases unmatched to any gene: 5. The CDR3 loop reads CSVDSPSGETQYF. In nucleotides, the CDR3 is TGCAGCGTTGACTCCCCTAGCGGAGAGACCCAGTACTTC. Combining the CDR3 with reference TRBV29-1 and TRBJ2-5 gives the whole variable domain SAVISQKPSRDICQRGTSLTIQCQVDSQVTMMFWYRQQPGQSLTLIATANQGSEATYESGFVIDKFPISRPNLTFSTLTVSNMSPEDSSIYLCSVDSPSGETQYFGPGTRLLVL.

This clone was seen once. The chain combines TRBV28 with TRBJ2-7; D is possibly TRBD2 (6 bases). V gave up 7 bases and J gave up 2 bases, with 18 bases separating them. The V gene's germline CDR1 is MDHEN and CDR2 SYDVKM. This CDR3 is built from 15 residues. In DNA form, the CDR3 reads TGTGCCAGCACCCTGGGGGGAGTCCAAACCTACGAGCAGTACTTC. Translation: CASTLGGVQTYEQYF.

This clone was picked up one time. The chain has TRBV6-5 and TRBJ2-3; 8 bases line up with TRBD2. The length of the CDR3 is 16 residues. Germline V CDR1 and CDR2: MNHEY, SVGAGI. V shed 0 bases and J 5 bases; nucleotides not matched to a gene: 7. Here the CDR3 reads CASSYSTSGSVDTQYF. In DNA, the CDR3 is TGTGCCAGCAGTTACTCGACGAGCGGGAGTGTAGATACGCAGTATTTT.

The CDR3 spells CASSRDTPALFF. For the CDR3, the DNA is TGTGCCAGCAGCCGGGACACTCCGGCCCTGTTCTTC. V and J are TRBV7-9 and TRBJ2-1; possibly TRBD1 for D (6 bases). V was cut by 5 bases and J by 15 bases, with 17 bases left in between. Looked up from germline, CDR1 is SEHNR and CDR2 is FQNEAQ (reference sequence). This CDR3 region has 12 residues.

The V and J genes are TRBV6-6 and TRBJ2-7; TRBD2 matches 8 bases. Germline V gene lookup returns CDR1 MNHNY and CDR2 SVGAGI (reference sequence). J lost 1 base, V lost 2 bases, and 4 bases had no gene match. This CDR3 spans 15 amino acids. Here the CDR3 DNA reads TGTGCCAGCAGTTACGAAGGGACTAGATCCTACGAGCAGTACTTC. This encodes CASSYEGTRSYEQYF.

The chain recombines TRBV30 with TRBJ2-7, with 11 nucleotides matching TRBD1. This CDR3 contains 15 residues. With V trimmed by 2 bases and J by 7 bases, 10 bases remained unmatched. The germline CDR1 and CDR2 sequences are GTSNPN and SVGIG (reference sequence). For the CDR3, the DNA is TGTGCCTGGAGTCAACCTTGGACAGGGGGCCAAGAGCAGTACTTC. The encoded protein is CAWSQPWTGGQEQYF.

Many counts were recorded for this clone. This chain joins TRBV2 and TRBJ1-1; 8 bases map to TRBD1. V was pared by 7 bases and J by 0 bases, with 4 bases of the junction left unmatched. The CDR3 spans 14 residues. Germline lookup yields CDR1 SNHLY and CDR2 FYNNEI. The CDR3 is CASKRQGMNTEAFF. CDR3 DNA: TGTGCCAGCAAGAGACAGGGGATGAACACTGAAGCTTTCTTT.

The CDR3 DNA follows: TGTGCCAGCAGCTTGGAGGCAGGGATGCACACCATATATTTT. Its translation: CASSLEAGMHTIYF. The rearrangement uses TRBV5-4 and TRBJ1-3, with D possibly being TRBD1 (5 bases). Per germline, CDR1 SGHNT and CDR2 YYREEE (reference sequence). The CDR3 length is 14 residues. The germline V and J ends were trimmed by 0 bases and 8 bases, with 12 bases remaining between them.

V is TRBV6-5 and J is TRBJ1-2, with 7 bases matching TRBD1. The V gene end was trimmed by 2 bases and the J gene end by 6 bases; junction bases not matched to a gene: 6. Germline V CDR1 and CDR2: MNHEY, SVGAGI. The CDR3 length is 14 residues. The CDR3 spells CASSYRDSRNGYTF. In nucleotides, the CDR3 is TGTGCCAGCAGTTACCGGGACAGCCGAAATGGCTACACCTTC.

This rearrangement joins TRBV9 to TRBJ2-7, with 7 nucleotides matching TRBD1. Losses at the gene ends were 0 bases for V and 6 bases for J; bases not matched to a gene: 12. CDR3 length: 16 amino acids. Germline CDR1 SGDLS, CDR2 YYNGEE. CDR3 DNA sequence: TGTGCCAGCAGCGTAGTCAAGGGGGCGCGACCTAGCGAGCAGTACTTC. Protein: CASSVVKGARPSEQYF.

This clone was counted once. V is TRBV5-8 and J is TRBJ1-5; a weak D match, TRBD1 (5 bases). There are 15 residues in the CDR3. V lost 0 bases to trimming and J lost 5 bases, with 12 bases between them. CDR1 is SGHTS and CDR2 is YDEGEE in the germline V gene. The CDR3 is CASSLDLGGDQPQHF. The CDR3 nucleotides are TGTGCCAGCAGCTTGGATTTGGGGGGGGATCAGCCCCAGCATTTT.

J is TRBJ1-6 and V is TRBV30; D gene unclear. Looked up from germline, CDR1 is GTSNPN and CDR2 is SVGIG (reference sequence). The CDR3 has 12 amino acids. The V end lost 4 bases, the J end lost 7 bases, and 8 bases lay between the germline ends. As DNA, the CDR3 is TGTGCCTGGAAAGCCACCAATTCACCCCTCCACTTT. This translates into CAWKATNSPLHF.

In nucleotides, the CDR3 is TGTGCCAGCTCACAGGACAGGAGATACACTGAAGCTTTCTTT. Encoded protein: CASSQDRRYTEAFF. The gene calls are TRBV18 and TRBJ1-1; 7 bases fit TRBD1. V trimming: 4 bases; J trimming: 3 bases; junction bases outside the gene matches: 5. This CDR3 region has 14 residues. The germline CDR1 and CDR2 sequences are KGHSH and LQKENI.

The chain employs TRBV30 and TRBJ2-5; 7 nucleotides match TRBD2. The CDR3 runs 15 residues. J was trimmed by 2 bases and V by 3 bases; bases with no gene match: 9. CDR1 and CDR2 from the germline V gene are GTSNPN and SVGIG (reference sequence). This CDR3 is CAWSEGLVSQETQYF. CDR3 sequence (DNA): TGTGCCTGGAGCGAAGGACTAGTATCGCAAGAGACCCAGTACTTC.

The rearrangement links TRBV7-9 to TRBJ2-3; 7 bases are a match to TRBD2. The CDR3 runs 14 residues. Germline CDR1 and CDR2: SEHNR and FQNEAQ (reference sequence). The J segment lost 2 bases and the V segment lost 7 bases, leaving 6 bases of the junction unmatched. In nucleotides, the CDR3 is TGTGCCAGCAAGGGCGGGAGAATCACAGATACGCAGTATTTT. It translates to CASKGGRITDTQYF.

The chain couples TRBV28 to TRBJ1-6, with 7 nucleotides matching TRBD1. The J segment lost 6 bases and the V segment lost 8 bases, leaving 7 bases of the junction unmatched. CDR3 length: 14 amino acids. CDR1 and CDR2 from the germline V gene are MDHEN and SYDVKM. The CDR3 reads CASVPGQINSPLHF. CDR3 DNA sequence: TGTGCCAGCGTACCGGGACAGATTAATTCACCCCTCCACTTT.

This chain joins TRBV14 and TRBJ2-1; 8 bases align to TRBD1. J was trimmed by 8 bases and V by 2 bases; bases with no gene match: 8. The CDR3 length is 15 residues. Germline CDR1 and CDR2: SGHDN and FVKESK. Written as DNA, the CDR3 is TGTGCCAGCAGCCAATGGACAGGGTTTGAGCATGAGCAGTTCTTC. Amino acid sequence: CASSQWTGFEHEQFF.

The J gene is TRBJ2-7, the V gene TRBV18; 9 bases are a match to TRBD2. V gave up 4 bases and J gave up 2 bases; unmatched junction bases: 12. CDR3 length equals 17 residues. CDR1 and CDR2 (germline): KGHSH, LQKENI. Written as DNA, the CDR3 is TGTGCCAGCTCACAGTCGACTAGCGGTGTAGACACCTACGAGCAGTACTTC. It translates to CASSQSTSGVDTYEQYF.

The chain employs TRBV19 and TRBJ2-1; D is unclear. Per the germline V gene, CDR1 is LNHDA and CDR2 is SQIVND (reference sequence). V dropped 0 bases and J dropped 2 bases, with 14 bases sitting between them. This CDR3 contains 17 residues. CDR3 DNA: TGTGCCAGTAGTATAGATCACGCGACGGGTGCCTACAATGAGCAGTTCTTC. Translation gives CASSIDHATGAYNEQFF.

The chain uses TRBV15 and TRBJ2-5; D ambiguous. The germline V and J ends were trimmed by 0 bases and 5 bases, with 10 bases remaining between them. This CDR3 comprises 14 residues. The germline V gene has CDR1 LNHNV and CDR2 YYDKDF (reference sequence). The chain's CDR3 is CATSRDWLRETQYF. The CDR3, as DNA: TGTGCCACCAGCAGAGATTGGCTGAGGGAGACCCAGTACTTC.

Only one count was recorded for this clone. The chain's CDR3 is CASSSLLSETQYF. As DNA, the CDR3 is TGTGCCAGCAGCTCCCTGCTATCAGAGACCCAGTACTTC. The chain uses TRBV7-9 and TRBJ2-5; no definite D call. Germline-derived CDR1 and CDR2 are SEHNR and FQNEAQ (reference sequence). The CDR3 contains 13 residues. Trimming took 4 bases from V and 4 from J, leaving 10 bases between them.

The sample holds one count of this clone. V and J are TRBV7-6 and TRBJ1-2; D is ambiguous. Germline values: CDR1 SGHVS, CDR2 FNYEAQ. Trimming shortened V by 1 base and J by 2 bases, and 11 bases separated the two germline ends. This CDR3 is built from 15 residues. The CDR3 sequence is CASSLEGGVNYGYTF. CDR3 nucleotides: TGTGCCAGCAGCTTAGAGGGAGGCGTGAACTATGGCTACACCTTC.

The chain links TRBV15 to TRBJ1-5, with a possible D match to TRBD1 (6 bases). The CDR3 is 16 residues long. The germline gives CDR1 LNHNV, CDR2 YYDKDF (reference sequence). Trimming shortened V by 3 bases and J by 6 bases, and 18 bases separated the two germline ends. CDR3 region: CATSSNPQGLGQPQHF. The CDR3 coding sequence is TGTGCCACCAGCAGTAATCCACAGGGTTTAGGTCAGCCCCAGCATTTT. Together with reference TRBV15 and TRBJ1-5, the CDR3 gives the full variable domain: DAMVIQNPRYQVTQFGKPVTLSCSQTLNHNVMYWYQQKSSQAPKLLFHYYDKDFNNEADTPDNFQSRRPNTSFCFLDIRSPGLGDTAMYLCATSSNPQGLGQPQHFGDGTRLSIL.

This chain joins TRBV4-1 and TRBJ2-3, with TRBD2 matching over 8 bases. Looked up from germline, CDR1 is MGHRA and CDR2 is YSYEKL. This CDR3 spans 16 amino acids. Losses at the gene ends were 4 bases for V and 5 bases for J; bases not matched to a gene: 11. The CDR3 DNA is TGCGCCAGCAGCCCTTCCGGGACTAGTCGACGAGATACGCAGTATTTT. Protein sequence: CASSPSGTSRRDTQYF.

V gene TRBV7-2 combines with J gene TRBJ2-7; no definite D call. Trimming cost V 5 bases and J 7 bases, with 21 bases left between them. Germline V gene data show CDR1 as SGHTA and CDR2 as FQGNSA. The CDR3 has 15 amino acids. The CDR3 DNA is TGTGCCAGCAGCCCAACACAGACGGCCCGCCGGGAGCAGTACTTC. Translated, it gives CASSPTQTARREQYF.